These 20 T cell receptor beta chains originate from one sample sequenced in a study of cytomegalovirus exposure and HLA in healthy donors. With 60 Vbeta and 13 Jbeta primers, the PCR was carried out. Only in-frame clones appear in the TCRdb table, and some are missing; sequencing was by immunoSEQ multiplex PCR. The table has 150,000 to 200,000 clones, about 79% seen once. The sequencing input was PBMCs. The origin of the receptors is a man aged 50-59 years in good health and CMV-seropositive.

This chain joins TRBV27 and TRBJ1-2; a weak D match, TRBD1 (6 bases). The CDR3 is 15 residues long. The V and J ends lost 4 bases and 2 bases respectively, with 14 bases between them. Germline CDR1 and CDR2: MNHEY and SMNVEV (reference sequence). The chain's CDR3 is CASSSSRTVNYGYTF. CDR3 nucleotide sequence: TGTGCCAGCAGTTCCTCCCGGACAGTAAACTATGGCTACACCTTC.

The CDR3 sequence: CASSSNPFLAGGGDTQYF. CDR3 bases: TGTGCCAGCAGCTCCAACCCTTTCCTAGCGGGGGGAGGAGATACGCAGTATTTT. This chain joins TRBV7-9 and TRBJ2-3; 11 nucleotides align to TRBD2. In germline, CDR1 is SEHNR, CDR2 FQNEAQ (reference sequence). The CDR3 has 18 residues. V dropped 4 bases and J dropped 5; count of bases not matched to a gene: 14.

CDR3 sequence (DNA): TGTGCCAGCAGTTGGGCAGTGGGTGGCTACACCTTC. Residues: CASSWAVGGYTF. The chain employs TRBV28 and TRBJ1-2; D unresolved. The germline V gene has CDR1 MDHEN and CDR2 SYDVKM. This CDR3 contains 12 residues. Trimming took off 4 bases at V and 7 bases at J, with 10 bases between the two ends.

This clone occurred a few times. CDR3 sequence: CASRRTGDGTGELFF. CDR3 nucleotides: TGTGCCAGCAGACGAACAGGGGATGGAACCGGGGAGCTGTTTTTT. This chain uses TRBV6-5 with TRBJ2-2; 7 bases fit TRBD1. CDR3 length equals 15 residues. V lost 6 bases to trimming and J lost 5 bases; unmatched junction nucleotides: 9. Germline CDR1 reads MNHEY; CDR2 reads SVGAGI.

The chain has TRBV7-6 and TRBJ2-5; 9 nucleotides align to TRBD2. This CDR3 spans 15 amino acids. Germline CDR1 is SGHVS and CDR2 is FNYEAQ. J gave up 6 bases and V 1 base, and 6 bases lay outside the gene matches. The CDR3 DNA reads TGTGCCAGCAGCTTAGGAGGTAGCGGGGGTAAGACCCAGTACTTC. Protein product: CASSLGGSGGKTQYF.

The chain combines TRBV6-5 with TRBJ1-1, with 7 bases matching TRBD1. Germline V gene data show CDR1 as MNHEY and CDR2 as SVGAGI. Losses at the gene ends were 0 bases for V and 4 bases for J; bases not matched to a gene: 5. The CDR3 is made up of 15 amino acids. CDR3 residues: CASSYSRTGTTEAFF. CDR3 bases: TGTGCCAGCAGTTACTCGCGGACAGGCACCACTGAAGCTTTCTTT.

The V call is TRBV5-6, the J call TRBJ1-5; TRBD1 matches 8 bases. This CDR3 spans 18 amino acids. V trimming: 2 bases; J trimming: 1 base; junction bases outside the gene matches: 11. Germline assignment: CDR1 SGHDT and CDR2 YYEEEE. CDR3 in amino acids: CASSLRLPGGASNQPQHF. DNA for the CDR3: TGTGCCAGCAGCTTAAGATTGCCAGGGGGCGCGAGCAATCAGCCCCAGCATTTT.

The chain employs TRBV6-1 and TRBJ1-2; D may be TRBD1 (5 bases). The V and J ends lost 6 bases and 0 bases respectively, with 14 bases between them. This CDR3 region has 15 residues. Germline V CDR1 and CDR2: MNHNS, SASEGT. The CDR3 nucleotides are TGTGCCAGCAGGGACGGGGGAGGGTCTAACTATGGCTACACCTTC. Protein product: CASRDGGGSNYGYTF.

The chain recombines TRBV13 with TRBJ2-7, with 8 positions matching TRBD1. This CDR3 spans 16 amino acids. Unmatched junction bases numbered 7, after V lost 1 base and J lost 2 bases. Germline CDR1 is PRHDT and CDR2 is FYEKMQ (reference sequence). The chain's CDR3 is CASSLARQGSAYEQYF. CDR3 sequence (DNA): TGTGCCAGCAGCTTAGCCCGACAGGGGAGCGCCTACGAGCAGTACTTC. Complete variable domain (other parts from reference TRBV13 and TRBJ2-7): AAGVIQSPRHLIKEKRETATLKCYPIPRHDTVYWYQQGPGQDPQFLISFYEKMQSDKGSIPDRFSAQQFSDYHSELNMSSLELGDSALYFCASSLARQGSAYEQYFGPGTRLTVT.

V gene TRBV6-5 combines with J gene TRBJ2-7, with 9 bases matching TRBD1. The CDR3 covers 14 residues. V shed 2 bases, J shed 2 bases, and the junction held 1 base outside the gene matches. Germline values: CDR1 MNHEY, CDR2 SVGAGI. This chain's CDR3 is CASSYGTGTYEQYF. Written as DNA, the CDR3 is TGTGCCAGCAGTTACGGGACAGGGACCTACGAGCAGTACTTC.

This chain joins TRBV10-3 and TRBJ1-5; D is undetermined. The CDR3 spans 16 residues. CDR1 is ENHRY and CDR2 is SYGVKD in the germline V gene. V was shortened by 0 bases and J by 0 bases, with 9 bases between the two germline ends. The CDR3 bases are TGTGCCATCAGTGAGTCTAAGGCGGATAGCAATCAGCCCCAGCATTTT. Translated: CAISESKADSNQPQHF.

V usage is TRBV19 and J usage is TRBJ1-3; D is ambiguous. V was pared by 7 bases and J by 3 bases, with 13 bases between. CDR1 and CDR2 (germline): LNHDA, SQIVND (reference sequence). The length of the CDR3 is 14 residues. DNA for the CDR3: TGTGCCAGTACCTCAAGAGGGTTTGGAAACACCATATATTTT. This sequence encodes CASTSRGFGNTIYF.

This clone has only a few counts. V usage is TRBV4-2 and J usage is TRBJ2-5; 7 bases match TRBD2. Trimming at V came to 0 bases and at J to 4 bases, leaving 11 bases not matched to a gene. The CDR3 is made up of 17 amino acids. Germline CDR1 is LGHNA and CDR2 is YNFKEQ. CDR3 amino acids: CASSQEGGEVRGETQYF. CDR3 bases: TGTGCCAGCAGCCAAGAGGGGGGGGAGGTCCGCGGAGAGACCCAGTACTTC.

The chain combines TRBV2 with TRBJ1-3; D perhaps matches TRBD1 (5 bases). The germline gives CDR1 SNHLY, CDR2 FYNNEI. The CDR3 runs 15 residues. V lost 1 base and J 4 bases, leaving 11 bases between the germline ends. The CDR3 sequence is CASSEGGGEGNTIYF. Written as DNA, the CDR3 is TGTGCCAGCAGTGAAGGTGGAGGGGAAGGAAACACCATATATTTT.

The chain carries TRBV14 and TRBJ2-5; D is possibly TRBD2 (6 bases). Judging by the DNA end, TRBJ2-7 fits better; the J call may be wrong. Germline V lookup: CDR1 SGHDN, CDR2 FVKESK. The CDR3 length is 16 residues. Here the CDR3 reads CASSQEGGGPWYEQYF. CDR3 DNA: TGTGCCAGCAGCCAAGAGGGAGGCGGACCGTGGTACGAGCAGTACTTC.

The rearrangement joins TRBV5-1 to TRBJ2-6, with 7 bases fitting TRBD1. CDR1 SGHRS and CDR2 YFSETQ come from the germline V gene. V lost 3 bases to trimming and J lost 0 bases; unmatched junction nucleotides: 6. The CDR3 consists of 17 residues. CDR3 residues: CASSSQGVRSGANVLTF. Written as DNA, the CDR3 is TGCGCCAGCAGCTCCCAGGGGGTGCGCTCTGGGGCCAACGTCCTGACTTTC.

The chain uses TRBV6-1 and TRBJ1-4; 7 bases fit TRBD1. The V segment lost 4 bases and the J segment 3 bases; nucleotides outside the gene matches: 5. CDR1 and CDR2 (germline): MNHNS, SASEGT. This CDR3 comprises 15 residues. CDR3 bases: TGTGCCAGCAGTGCCGGGACAGCCTCTAATGAAAAACTGTTTTTT. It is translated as CASSAGTASNEKLFF.

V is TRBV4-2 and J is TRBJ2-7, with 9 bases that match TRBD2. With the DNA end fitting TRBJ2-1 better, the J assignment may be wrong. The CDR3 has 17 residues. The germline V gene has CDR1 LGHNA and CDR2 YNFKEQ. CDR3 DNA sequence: TGTGCCAGCAGCCAAGATACCGAGCGGGGGGCCTACAATGAGCAGTTCTTC. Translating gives CASSQDTERGAYNEQFF.

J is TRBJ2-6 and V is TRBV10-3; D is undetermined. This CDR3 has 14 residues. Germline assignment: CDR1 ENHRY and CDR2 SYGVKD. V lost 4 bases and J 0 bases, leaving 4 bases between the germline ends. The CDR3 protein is CAISAGSGANVLTF. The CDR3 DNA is TGTGCCATCAGTGCGGGCTCTGGGGCCAACGTCCTGACTTTC.

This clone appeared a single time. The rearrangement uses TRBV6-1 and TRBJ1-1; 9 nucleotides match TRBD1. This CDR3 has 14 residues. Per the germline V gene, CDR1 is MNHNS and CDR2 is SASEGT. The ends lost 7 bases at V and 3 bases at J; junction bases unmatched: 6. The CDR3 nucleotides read TGTGCCAGCACCCACGACAGGGGGGACACTGAAGCTTTCTTT. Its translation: CASTHDRGDTEAFF.